This is a list of T cell receptor beta chains from one sample in a study of cytomegalovirus exposure and HLA in healthy donors. Method: immunoSEQ multiplex PCR; TCRdb's copy keeps in-frame clones and lacks some. The repertoire holds fewer than 200,000 clones, with around 80% as singletons. The specimen sequenced was PBMCs. These receptors were obtained from a young woman in good health and CMV-seropositive. Each CDR3 is given with its conserved first and last residue. D genes are given only for firm matches. Not all rows give a size; the values are once, few, many and, for expanded clones, a class.

CDR3 protein: CAILIGTLHF
CDR3 DNA: TGTGCCATACTAATCGGGACCCTCCACTTT
D gene: .
clone size: .
V gene: TRBV6-5
J gene: TRBJ1-6

CDR3 protein: CASSHWTGTGELFF
CDR3 DNA: TGTGCCAGCAGCCACTGGACAGGGACCGGGGAGCTGTTTTTT
D gene: TRBD1
clone size: once
V gene: TRBV11-2
J gene: TRBJ2-2

CDR3 protein: CASSLDPDTFNEQFF
CDR3 DNA: TGTGCCAGCAGCTTAGATCCGGACACATTCAATGAGCAGTTCTTC
D gene: .
clone size: .
V gene: TRBV11-3
J gene: TRBJ2-1

CDR3 protein: CASSATGTSGYNEQFF
CDR3 DNA: TGTGCCAGCAGTGCCACCGGGACTAGCGGATACAATGAGCAGTTCTTC
D gene: TRBD2
clone size: .
V gene: TRBV2
J gene: TRBJ2-1

CDR3 protein: CASSPTQGSAYEQYF
CDR3 DNA: TGCGCCAGCAGCCCTACACAGGGGAGCGCCTACGAGCAGTACTTC
D gene: TRBD1
clone size: once
V gene: TRBV5-1
J gene: TRBJ2-7

CDR3 protein: CASSLSKVGQRGYTF
CDR3 DNA: TGTGCCAGCAGCCTCTCTAAGGTTGGACAGCGGGGCTACACCTTC
D gene: .
clone size: .
V gene: TRBV14
J gene: TRBJ1-2

CDR3 protein: CASSQPGQDNQPQHF
CDR3 DNA: TGTGCCAGCAGCCAACCGGGACAGGACAATCAGCCCCAGCATTTT
D gene: TRBD1
clone size: .
V gene: TRBV4-2
J gene: TRBJ1-5

CDR3 protein: CASSARWLPYNEQFF
CDR3 DNA: TGTGCCAGCAGTGCCAGGTGGTTGCCCTACAATGAGCAGTTCTTC
D gene: .
clone size: .
V gene: TRBV2
J gene: TRBJ2-1

CDR3 protein: CASSEYKTYEQYF
CDR3 DNA: TGTGCCAGCAGTGAATATAAAACCTACGAGCAGTACTTC
D gene: .
clone size: .
V gene: TRBV25-1
J gene: TRBJ2-7

CDR3 protein: CASSRRDREGYGYTF
CDR3 DNA: TGCGCCAGCAGCCGTAGAGACAGGGAAGGGTATGGCTACACCTTC
D gene: TRBD1
clone size: .
V gene: TRBV23-1
J gene: TRBJ1-2

CDR3 protein: CASSQAPPGLAGNNEQFF
CDR3 DNA: TGTGCCAGCAGCCAAGCACCGCCGGGACTAGCGGGGAACAATGAGCAGTTCTTC
D gene: TRBD2
clone size: .
V gene: TRBV4-2
J gene: TRBJ2-1

CDR3 protein: CASSGGETQYF
CDR3 DNA: TGTGCCAGTAGTGGCGGGGAGACCCAGTACTTC
D gene: .
clone size: .
V gene: TRBV19
J gene: TRBJ2-5

CDR3 protein: CASSSGQETEAFF
CDR3 DNA: TGTGCCAGCAGCTCGGGACAGGAAACTGAAGCTTTCTTT
D gene: TRBD1
clone size: few
V gene: TRBV7-3
J gene: TRBJ1-1

CDR3 protein: CASRSRANTIYF
CDR3 DNA: TGTGCCAGCAGAAGCAGAGCGAACACCATATATTTT
D gene: .
clone size: .
V gene: TRBV28
J gene: TRBJ1-3

CDR3 protein: CASSLKTGSFSTDTQYF
CDR3 DNA: TGTGCCAGCAGCTTAAAGACAGGGAGTTTTAGCACAGATACGCAGTATTTT
D gene: TRBD1
clone size: .
V gene: TRBV5-6
J gene: TRBJ2-3

CDR3 protein: CASSLASGVDTQYF
CDR3 DNA: TGCGCCAGCAGCTTGGCCTCAGGGGTTGATACGCAGTATTTT
D gene: .
clone size: .
V gene: TRBV5-1
J gene: TRBJ2-3

CDR3 protein: CASSENGAEGGSQPQHF
CDR3 DNA: TGTGCCAGCAGTGAAAACGGGGCGGAGGGAGGGAGTCAGCCCCAGCATTTT
D gene: .
clone size: .
V gene: TRBV2
J gene: TRBJ1-5

CDR3 protein: CASSFTGTGVKTQYF
CDR3 DNA: TGTGCCAGCAGCTTTACCGGGACAGGGGTAAAGACCCAGTACTTC
D gene: TRBD1
clone size: .
V gene: TRBV7-9
J gene: TRBJ2-5

CDR3 protein: CASSQDLKGDTGELFF
CDR3 DNA: TGCGCCAGCAGCCAAGATCTGAAGGGAGACACCGGGGAGCTGTTTTTT
D gene: .
clone size: once
V gene: TRBV4-3
J gene: TRBJ2-2

CDR3 protein: CASRPGVVGSYGYTF
CDR3 DNA: TGTGCCAGTAGACCTGGGGTGGTCGGGAGCTATGGCTACACCTTC
D gene: .
clone size: .
V gene: TRBV19
J gene: TRBJ1-2

CDR3 protein: CASSLARVITEAFF
CDR3 DNA: TGTGCCAGCAGTTTAGCGAGGGTGATAACTGAAGCTTTCTTT
D gene: .
clone size: few
V gene: TRBV28
J gene: TRBJ1-1